The sequence of this T cell receptor beta chain was determined in a study of shared clonotypes between healthy human individuals. Study-level results: What naive subsets generally showed was a larger estimated richness than memory subsets showed.

Profiled with immunoSEQ multiplex PCR; TCRdb holds only in-frame clones, not every one. This sample has some 2.3 million clones, with approximately 93% found just once. Caucasian adults living in Nashville, Tennessee, provided all samples. The junction had 3 bases not matched to a gene; V was cut back by 0 bases and J by 6 bases. The CDR3 has 15 amino acids. Germline values: CDR1 MNHNS, CDR2 SASEGT. Remarks on this clone: What it binds is unknown.

The V call is TRBV6-1, the J call TRBJ2-3; the match to TRBD2 covers 10 bases. Sequenced sample: naive CD4+ T cells from PBMCs. As to subset: CD45RA+ positively selected. This receptor was taken from a man aged 18 to 30 in good health. Some clones in this sample may be carry-over from other donors' samples. The CDR3 region is CASSEASSGSDTQYF. The DNA for the CDR3 is TGTGCCAGCAGTGAAGCGTCTAGCGGGAGTGATACGCAGTATTTT.